Below are 4 T cell receptor beta chains sequenced from a single sample in a study of memory CD8 T cells in hepatitis C reinfection. The table came from immunoSEQ multiplex PCR; TCRdb's copy has only in-frame clones and leaves some out. This sample yields roughly 43,000 clones, of which roughly 88% are seen a single time; around 1.2% belongs to the top ten. Time point here: peak reinfection, 3 to 8 weeks after reinfection detection. TCR sequencing was done directly ex vivo on sorted cells, without expansion in vitro. Sequencing input: naive CD8+ T cells sorted from blood. The receptors stem from a man aged 18 to 35 with hepatitis C virus infection.

This chain links TRBV9 with TRBJ2-3, with 7 positions matching TRBD2. CDR1 and CDR2 from the germline V gene are SGDLS and YYNGEE. The CDR3 is 16 residues long. Unmatched junction bases numbered 6, after V lost 0 bases and J lost 2 bases. CDR3 DNA sequence: TGTGCCAGCAGCGTAGAGTCGGGAGGCCTCACAGATACGCAGTATTTT. As protein: CASSVESGGLTDTQYF.

V gene TRBV14 combines with J gene TRBJ1-2; TRBD1 matches 7 bases. V shed 0 bases, J shed 3 bases, and the junction held 1 base outside the gene matches. The CDR3 extends over 14 amino acids. The germline CDR1 and CDR2 sequences are SGHDN and FVKESK. The CDR3 here is CASSQDTGDYGYTF. The CDR3 DNA reads as TGTGCCAGCAGCCAAGACACAGGGGACTATGGCTACACCTTC.

The chain uses TRBV4-1 and TRBJ1-6; 9 bases line up with TRBD1. This CDR3 spans 19 amino acids. CDR1 MGHRA and CDR2 YSYEKL come from the germline V gene. With V trimmed by 1 base and J by 7 bases, 14 bases remained unmatched. The CDR3 nucleotides read TGCGCCAGCAGCCAAGTTATCGGACAGGGGCGAACTATGAATTCACCCCTCCACTTT. Amino acid sequence: CASSQVIGQGRTMNSPLHF.

The V call is TRBV5-4, the J call TRBJ2-7; D is perhaps TRBD1 (6 bases). Germline V gene data show CDR1 as SGHNT and CDR2 as YYREEE (reference sequence). The ends were cut back, 4 bases at V and 2 bases at J, with 16 bases in the middle. CDR3 length: 15 residues. The DNA for the CDR3 is TGTGCCAGCAGCCACATCGGGACACAAGCCTACGAGCAGTACTTC. Translation gives CASSHIGTQAYEQYF.